The 31 T cell receptor beta chains given below trace back to one sample, sequenced in a study of blood T cell repertoires in COVID-19. Repertoires were generated with immunoSEQ multiplex PCR, while TCRdb's copy carries only in-frame clones and drops some. The table shows around 200,000 clones, with roughly 81% occurring only once. The sequenced sample consisted of peripheral blood. Every receptor here comes from a woman of 80 years or more with acute or convalescent COVID-19.

The chain has TRBV5-1 and TRBJ2-1; D gene unclear. Trimming took 0 bases from V and 4 from J, leaving 5 bases between them. This CDR3 has 13 residues. Germline V gene data show CDR1 as SGHRS and CDR2 as YFSETQ. CDR3 DNA: TGCGCCAGCAGCTTGGACAATTACAATGAGCAGTTCTTC. This encodes CASSLDNYNEQFF.

J is TRBJ1-1 and V is TRBV28; TRBD1 is a possible D gene (6 bases). The germline V gene encodes CDR1 MDHEN and CDR2 SYDVKM. Trimming cost V 5 bases and J 5 bases, with 9 bases left between them. The CDR3 totals 12 residues. The CDR3 sequence is CASSTTGTEAFF. The CDR3 bases are TGTGCCAGCAGTACCACAGGGACTGAAGCTTTCTTT.

The V gene is TRBV6-5, the J gene TRBJ2-7; 10 nucleotides align to TRBD2. The germline V gene has CDR1 MNHEY and CDR2 SVGAGI. CDR3 length: 15 amino acids. The junction had 9 bases not matched to a gene; V was cut back by 6 bases and J by 4 bases. CDR3 DNA sequence: TGTGCCAGCAGCCCATCCTGGACTAGCGGTTACGAGCAGTACTTC. As protein: CASSPSWTSGYEQYF.

This clone occurred once. V and J are TRBV6-5 and TRBJ1-1; D may be TRBD1 (6 bases). V gave up 0 bases and J gave up 3 bases, with 14 bases separating them. Germline CDR1 reads MNHEY; CDR2 reads SVGAGI. The CDR3 extends over 16 amino acids. This CDR3 is CASSYSKGGRYTEAFF. The DNA of the CDR3 is TGTGCCAGCAGTTACTCGAAAGGGGGTAGGTACACTGAAGCTTTCTTT.

This clone appeared a few times. The rearrangement links TRBV28 to TRBJ2-4; D might be TRBD2 (6 bases). The CDR3 covers 16 residues. Trimming took off 4 bases at V and 0 bases at J, with 13 bases between the two ends. CDR1 and CDR2 from the germline V gene are MDHEN and SYDVKM. The CDR3 sequence is CASSSRAGIAKNIQYF. The CDR3 nucleotides are TGTGCCAGCAGTTCTAGGGCGGGGATAGCCAAAAACATTCAGTACTTC.

CDR3 sequence reads: CASSFGREPYEQYF. DNA of the CDR3: TGTGCCAGCAGTTTTGGGCGGGAGCCCTACGAGCAGTACTTC. The J gene is TRBJ2-7, the V gene TRBV27, with 7 bases aligning to TRBD2. The J segment lost 2 bases and the V segment lost 3 bases, leaving 4 bases of the junction unmatched. The germline gives CDR1 MNHEY, CDR2 SMNVEV (reference sequence). This CDR3 is 14 amino acids long.

V gene TRBV29-1 combines with J gene TRBJ2-2; TRBD1 agrees at 9 bases. The CDR3 loop spans 15 amino acids. Germline V gives CDR1 SQVTM, CDR2 ANQGSEA. The ends lost 3 bases at V and 4 bases at J; junction bases unmatched: 6. The CDR3 protein is CSVDSGTGPTGELFF. The CDR3 region has the DNA TGCAGCGTTGATTCCGGGACAGGGCCCACCGGGGAGCTGTTTTTT.

The rearrangement uses TRBV6-6 and TRBJ1-6; no reliable D call. V shed 6 bases and J shed 9 bases, with 12 bases lying between them. CDR1 is MNHNY and CDR2 is SVGAGI in the germline V gene (reference sequence). CDR3 length: 13 amino acids. DNA for the CDR3: TGTGCCAGCAGAGGCGGCGGGGTTTCACCCCTCCACTTT. Protein sequence: CASRGGGVSPLHF.

V and J are TRBV2 and TRBJ1-1, with 7 bases aligning to TRBD1. The CDR3 loop spans 15 amino acids. With 6 bases clipped from V and 6 bases from J, the junction kept 13 bases outside the gene matches. The germline gives CDR1 SNHLY, CDR2 FYNNEI. The CDR3 DNA follows: TGTGCCAGCAGCGAAATGAGTCAGGGGGTGGCTGAAGCTTTCTTT. Protein product: CASSEMSQGVAEAFF. The full variable domain, rest sourced from reference TRBV2 and TRBJ1-1, is EPEVTQTPSHQVTQMGQEVILRCVPISNHLYFYWYRQILGQKVEFLVSFYNNEISEKSEIFDDQFSVERPDGSNFTLKIRSTKLEDSAMYFCASSEMSQGVAEAFFGQGTRLTVV.

The chain is built from TRBV25-1 and TRBJ1-2; 8 nucleotides align to TRBD1. CDR3 length: 16 residues. Germline V gene lookup returns CDR1 MGHDK and CDR2 SYGVNS. J lost 5 bases, V lost 3 bases, and 11 bases had no gene match. The chain's CDR3 is CASSDPSTGGVYGYTF. Here the CDR3 DNA reads TGTGCCAGCAGTGATCCTAGCACAGGGGGAGTATATGGCTACACCTTC.

As to this clone: Other DNA sequences from this sample encode an identical CDR3 as well. The chain employs TRBV18 and TRBJ1-1; no clear D gene. Deletions cut 2 bases from V and 1 base from J, with 8 bases between. Germline assignment: CDR1 KGHSH and CDR2 LQKENI. The CDR3 runs to 14 residues. CDR3 loop: CASSPTSGNTEAFF. CDR3 coding DNA: TGTGCCAGCTCACCAACCTCAGGGAACACTGAAGCTTTCTTT.

The CDR3 sequence: CARQQGAAGNTIYF. The DNA for the CDR3 is TGTGCCAGACAACAGGGGGCAGCTGGAAACACCATATATTTT. The chain couples TRBV2 to TRBJ1-3; 9 bases are shared with TRBD1. Germline CDR1 is SNHLY and CDR2 is FYNNEI. V was clipped by 9 bases and J by 2 bases; unmatched bases: 5. This CDR3 is 14 amino acids long.

The genes are TRBV7-2 and TRBJ2-3; 15 bases map to TRBD2. The CDR3 is 16 amino acids. In germline, CDR1 is SGHTA, CDR2 FQGNSA. The trim removed 5 bases at V and 4 bases at J, leaving 4 bases unmatched. The CDR3 bases are TGTGCCAGCAGCCTAGGACTAGCGGGAGGGGCAGATACGCAGTATTTT. It is translated as CASSLGLAGGADTQYF.

This clone was seen a handful of times. The sample holds other DNA sequences that translate to the same CDR3. The chain couples TRBV20-1 to TRBJ1-2, with 9 positions matching TRBD1. V was clipped by 5 bases and J by 5 bases; unmatched bases: 0. CDR3 length equals 11 residues. Germline CDR1 and CDR2: DFQATT and SNEGSKA (reference sequence). CDR3: CSAGQGYGYTF. DNA for the CDR3: TGCAGTGCTGGACAGGGGTATGGCTACACCTTC.

This clone came up once. The chain couples TRBV6-5 to TRBJ1-2, with D perhaps TRBD1 (5 bases). CDR3 length equals 14 residues. Trimming removed 4 bases at V and 8 bases at J, with 17 bases between. The germline V gene has CDR1 MNHEY and CDR2 SVGAGI. The DNA for the CDR3 is TGTGCCAGCAGTTCCCAGGGTACGGTAACGGGCTACACCTTC. Translating it yields CASSSQGTVTGYTF.

V is TRBV5-1 and J is TRBJ1-3; D not certain. In germline, CDR1 is SGHRS, CDR2 YFSETQ. The CDR3 runs 13 residues. The V and J ends lost 0 bases and 4 bases respectively, with 5 bases between them. CDR3 DNA: TGCGCCAGCAGCTTGGGGCAAGGAAACACCATATATTTT. Translation: CASSLGQGNTIYF. Full variable domain (outside the CDR3, taken from reference TRBV5-1 and TRBJ1-3): KAGVTQTPRYLIKTRGQQVTLSCSPISGHRSVSWYQQTPGQGLQFLFEYFSETQRNKGNFPGRFSGRQFSNSRSEMNVSTLELGDSALYLCASSLGQGNTIYFGEGSWLTVV.

The chain is built from TRBV28 and TRBJ1-3, with 8 positions matching TRBD1. Germline V gene sequence: CDR1 MDHEN, CDR2 SYDVKM. The CDR3 runs to 17 residues. Losses at the gene ends were 5 bases for V and 2 bases for J; bases not matched to a gene: 11. The CDR3 DNA sequence: TGTGCCAGCAGTCCCCCCGGGCAGGGGGCGCCTGGAAACACCATATATTTT. It encodes CASSPPGQGAPGNTIYF.

V and J are TRBV29-1 and TRBJ1-5, with D possibly being TRBD1 (5 bases). CDR3 size: 13 residues. CDR1 and CDR2 (germline): SQVTM, ANQGSEA. Trimming took off 4 bases at V and 4 bases at J, with 11 bases between the two ends. CDR3 bases: TGCAGCGTTGGGGCAGGGCGGAATCAGCCCCAGCATTTT. This codes for CSVGAGRNQPQHF. The whole variable domain, filled in from reference TRBV29-1 and TRBJ1-5, reads SAVISQKPSRDICQRGTSLTIQCQVDSQVTMMFWYRQQPGQSLTLIATANQGSEATYESGFVIDKFPISRPNLTFSTLTVSNMSPEDSSIYLCSVGAGRNQPQHFGDGTRLSIL.

The chain links TRBV7-6 to TRBJ2-7, with D tentatively TRBD2 (6 bases). The CDR3 has 16 amino acids. Per the germline V gene, CDR1 is SGHVS and CDR2 is FNYEAQ. Trimming left V 4 bases short and J 3 bases short, with 19 bases between. CDR3 in DNA: TGTGCCAGCAGCTGGTCCTATGGGCGCGGGGACTACGAGCAGTACTTC. This codes for CASSWSYGRGDYEQYF.

V gene TRBV30 combines with J gene TRBJ1-1, with D maybe TRBD1 (5 bases). Germline V gives CDR1 GTSNPN, CDR2 SVGIG (reference sequence). The V end lost 1 base, the J end lost 1 base, and 7 bases lay between the germline ends. The CDR3 has 13 amino acids. CDR3 bases: TGTGCCTGGAGTGGACAGCAGAACACTGAAGCTTTCTTT. It specifies CAWSGQQNTEAFF.

The V call is TRBV10-3, the J call TRBJ2-1; 12 bases line up with TRBD1. The germline CDR1 and CDR2 sequences are ENHRY and SYGVKD. This CDR3 spans 14 amino acids. The J segment lost 7 bases and the V segment lost 8 bases, leaving 6 bases of the junction unmatched. This CDR3 is CAIDRDRGRNEQFF. The CDR3 nucleotides read TGTGCCATCGACCGGGACAGGGGGCGTAATGAGCAGTTCTTC.

The rearrangement links TRBV7-6 to TRBJ2-7, with 10 bases matching TRBD2. Trimming removed 0 bases from V and 12 bases from J; junction bases left unmatched: 5. Germline V gene data show CDR1 as SGHVS and CDR2 as FNYEAQ. This CDR3 comprises 13 residues. CDR3 DNA: TGTGCCAGCAGCTTAGCGGCTAGCGGGAGACCGTACTTC. Protein product: CASSLAASGRPYF.

The table lists this clone with a few counts. The chain is built from TRBV19 and TRBJ1-1, with 7 bases lining up with TRBD1. The germline V gene has CDR1 LNHDA and CDR2 SQIVND (reference sequence). This CDR3 contains 14 residues. Trimming cost V 5 bases and J 4 bases; bases outside gene matches: 7. CDR3 nucleotides: TGTGCCAGTAGTTACAGGGGCTCGGGCACTGAAGCTTTCTTT. Its protein is CASSYRGSGTEAFF.

The J gene is TRBJ1-6, the V gene TRBV7-2, with TRBD1 identical over 10 bases. Germline loops: CDR1 SGHTA, CDR2 FQGNSA. The CDR3 totals 16 residues. Trimming removed 2 bases from V and 6 bases from J; junction bases left unmatched: 4. CDR3 bases: TGTGCCAGCAGCTTATTGGGACAGGGGAGTAATTCACCCCTCCACTTT. Protein: CASSLLGQGSNSPLHF.

The chain combines TRBV27 with TRBJ2-4; 12 nucleotides align to TRBD1. Germline assignment: CDR1 MNHEY and CDR2 SMNVEV (reference sequence). V lost 3 bases and J lost 6; bases outside the gene matches: 0. This CDR3 has 14 amino acids. CDR3 bases: TGTGCCAGCAGTTTGGGACAGGGGGCAAACATTCAGTACTTC. Protein: CASSLGQGANIQYF.

The chain uses TRBV3-1 (or the pseudogene TRBV3-2) and TRBJ1-5; a possible D gene is TRBD1 (5 bases). The CDR3 consists of 15 residues. V was pared by 6 bases and J by 5 bases, with 17 bases between. CDR1 is LGHDT, CDR2 YNNKEL, per germline (reference sequence). In DNA form, the CDR3 reads TGTGCCAGCAGTCATAGCCAGGGTATAGATCAGCCCCAGCATTTT. The encoded protein is CASSHSQGIDQPQHF.

The chain combines TRBV19 with TRBJ1-2; D might be TRBD1 (6 bases). The CDR3 covers 15 residues. From germline, CDR1 is LNHDA and CDR2 SQIVND (reference sequence). Trimming pared 4 bases from V and 4 bases from J, leaving 16 bases between. The DNA for the CDR3 is TGTGCCAGTAGTAGACAGGTTTCAATCGGCTATGGCTACACCTTC. Protein sequence: CASSRQVSIGYGYTF.

The CDR3 reads CASSLGGTYNEQFF. CDR3 DNA: TGTGCCAGCAGCTTAGGCGGGACTTACAATGAGCAGTTCTTC. The rearrangement links TRBV7-2 to TRBJ2-1, with D perhaps TRBD2 (6 bases). Per the germline V gene, CDR1 is SGHTA and CDR2 is FQGNSA. The germline V and J ends were trimmed by 1 base and 4 bases, with 8 bases remaining between them. This CDR3 contains 14 residues.

This chain links TRBV24-1 with TRBJ1-2; D is undetermined. Germline V lookup: CDR1 KGHDR, CDR2 SFDVKD. CDR3 length: 13 residues. V dropped 4 bases and J dropped 5 bases, with 10 bases sitting between them. CDR3 protein: CATSEVTEYGYTF. For the CDR3, the DNA is TGTGCCACCAGTGAAGTGACGGAGTATGGCTACACCTTC.

V is TRBV7-2 and J is TRBJ2-5; 12 nucleotides agree with TRBD2. The junction had 9 bases not matched to a gene; V was cut back by 5 bases and J by 5 bases. The germline V gene has CDR1 SGHTA and CDR2 FQGNSA. The CDR3 sequence is 16 residues long. CDR3 loop: CASSRSSGRVRETQYF. The CDR3 DNA is TGTGCCAGCAGCCGCTCTAGCGGGAGGGTCAGGGAGACCCAGTACTTC.

The genes are TRBV5-8 and TRBJ1-1; a possible D gene is TRBD1 (5 bases). CDR3 length: 15 amino acids. Germline V lookup: CDR1 SGHTS, CDR2 YDEGEE. Trimming removed 4 bases at V and 4 bases at J, with 17 bases between. The DNA of the CDR3 is TGTGCCAGCAGCGGGAGGGCCTTGGGACCCACTGAAGCTTTCTTT. As protein: CASSGRALGPTEAFF. Based on the CDR3 plus reference TRBV5-8 and TRBJ1-1, the full variable domain is EAGVTQSPTHLIKTRGQQATLRCSPISGHTSVYWYQQALGLGLQFLLWYDEGEERNRGNFPPRFSGRQFPNYSSELNVNALELEDSALYLCASSGRALGPTEAFFGQGTRLTVV.